Shown below are 5 T cell receptor beta chains from a single sample sequenced in a study of T cell responses to AZD1222 COVID-19 vaccine (dated by TCRdb to the early 2020s). Libraries were built with the immunoSEQ multiplex PCR assay. TCRdb retrieved this table from immuneACCESS and kept in-frame rearrangements only. Not all clones are present; in checked studies, unresolved V genes account for under half, and no reason is known for the remainder. For this sample there are 73,000 or so clones; about 87% appear just once. Less than 20% of the sample comes from the top ten. Explained via the paper, the time point label denotes: baseline before first vaccination. The starting material was peripheral blood, obtained on day 0 of AZD1222 vaccination. The receptors stem from an adult in good health.

The gene calls are TRBV6-4 and TRBJ1-6, with no clear D. Germline V gene data show CDR1 as MRHNA and CDR2 as SNTAGT. This CDR3 is built from 13 residues. V gave up 2 bases and J gave up 9 bases, with 8 bases separating them. CDR3 loop: CASSDGEGSPLHF. CDR3 DNA: TGTGCCAGCAGTGACGGGGAGGGTTCACCCCTCCACTTT.

The CDR3 sequence: CASSLVASGYNEQFF. As DNA, the CDR3 is TGTGCCAGCAGTTTGGTGGCTAGCGGATACAATGAGCAGTTCTTC. The chain links TRBV6-5 to TRBJ2-1; 7 bases agree with TRBD2. Per the germline V gene, CDR1 is MNHEY and CDR2 is SVGAGI. V dropped 4 bases and J dropped 4; count of bases not matched to a gene: 7. This CDR3 comprises 15 residues.

V and J are TRBV3-1 (or the pseudogene TRBV3-2) and TRBJ2-1; D perhaps matches TRBD1 (6 bases). V was shortened by 4 bases and J by 10 bases, with 20 bases between the two germline ends. CDR1 LGHDT and CDR2 YNNKEL come from the germline V gene (reference sequence). This CDR3 comprises 15 residues. CDR3 loop: CASSPLRDTHVEQFF. The CDR3 coding sequence is TGTGCCAGCAGCCCCCTCCGGGACACACACGTAGAGCAGTTCTTC.

The genes are TRBV9 and TRBJ1-5; D unresolved. CDR1 is SGDLS and CDR2 is YYNGEE in the germline V gene. The CDR3 runs 15 residues. Between the trimmed V and J ends, which lost 0 bases and 5 bases, there was a span of 12 bases. The chain's CDR3 is CASSVDGLMDQPQHF. CDR3 in DNA: TGTGCCAGCAGCGTAGATGGCCTCATGGATCAGCCCCAGCATTTT. The variable domain in full, completed from reference TRBV9 and TRBJ1-5, reads DSGVTQTPKHLITATGQRVTLRCSPRSGDLSVYWYQQSLDQGLQFLIQYYNGEERAKGNILERFSAQQFPDLHSELNLSSLELGDSALYFCASSVDGLMDQPQHFGDGTRLSIL.

This clone was observed a handful of times. The CDR3 coding sequence is TGCGCCAGCAGGGAAGCGCGGAACTATGGCTACACCTTC. Its protein is CASREARNYGYTF. The chain links TRBV5-1 to TRBJ1-2; D not certain. From germline, CDR1 is SGHRS and CDR2 YFSETQ. The V end lost 5 bases, the J end lost 2 bases, and 10 bases lay between the germline ends. This CDR3 is 13 amino acids long.